Each of the 2 T cell receptor beta chains below was sequenced from the same sample in a study of T cells after yellow fever vaccination. Using its own MiXCR run on the 5' RACE reads, TCRdb lists one record per CDR3 protein. The table records some 350,000 distinct CDR3 sequences, approximately 4% of them present only once. The sample was PBMCs, taken 5 days after the yellow fever booster vaccination. Source of these receptors: a man between 18 and 35 years old who received the YFV17D yellow fever vaccine.

This clonotype was seen ten or more times. The CDR3: CASSQQRNQPQHF. The CDR3 nucleotides read TGCGCCAGCAGCCAACAGAGGAATCAGCCCCAGCATTTT. The chain recombines TRBV4-3 with TRBJ1-5; D is ambiguous. V gave up 2 bases and J gave up 4 bases, with 6 bases separating them. The CDR3 has 13 amino acids. Germline V gene data show CDR1 as LGHNA and CDR2 as YSLEER.

This clonotype occurred many times. The rearrangement joins TRBV7-2 to TRBJ2-4; weak D call: TRBD1 (6 bases). Trimming removed 7 bases at V and 6 bases at J, with 13 bases between. Looked up from germline, CDR1 is SGHTA and CDR2 is FQGNSA. This CDR3 has 13 amino acids. In DNA, the CDR3 is TGTGCCAGCACCGAGGGGGTGGGAAACATTCAGTACTTC. Translating gives CASTEGVGNIQYF.